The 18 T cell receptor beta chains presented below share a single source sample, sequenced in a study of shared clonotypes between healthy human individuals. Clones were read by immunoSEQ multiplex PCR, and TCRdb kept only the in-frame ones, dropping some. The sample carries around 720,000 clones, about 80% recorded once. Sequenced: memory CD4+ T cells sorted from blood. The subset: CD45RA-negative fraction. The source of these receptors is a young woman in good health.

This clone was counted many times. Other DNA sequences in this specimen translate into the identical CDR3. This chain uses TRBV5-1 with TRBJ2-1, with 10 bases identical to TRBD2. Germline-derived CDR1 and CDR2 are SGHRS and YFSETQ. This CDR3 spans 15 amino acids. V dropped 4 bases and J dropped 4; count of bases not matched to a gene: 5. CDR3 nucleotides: TGCGCCAGCAGCGTCGCTAGCGGGAGTTACAATGAGCAGTTCTTC. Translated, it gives CASSVASGSYNEQFF.

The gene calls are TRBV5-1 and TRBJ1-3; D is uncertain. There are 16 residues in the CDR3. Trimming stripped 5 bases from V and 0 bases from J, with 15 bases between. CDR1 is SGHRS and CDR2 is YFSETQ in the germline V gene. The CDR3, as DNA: TGCGCCAGCAGTGAAACGGAGCCGAGCTCTGGAAACACCATATATTTT. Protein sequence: CASSETEPSSGNTIYF.

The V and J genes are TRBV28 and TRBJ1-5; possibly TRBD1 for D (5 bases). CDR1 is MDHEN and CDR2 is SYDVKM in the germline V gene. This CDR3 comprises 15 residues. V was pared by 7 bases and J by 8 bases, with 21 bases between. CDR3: CASTAGPAGLKPQHF. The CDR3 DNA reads TGTGCCAGCACCGCCGGGCCGGCAGGGTTGAAGCCCCAGCATTTT.

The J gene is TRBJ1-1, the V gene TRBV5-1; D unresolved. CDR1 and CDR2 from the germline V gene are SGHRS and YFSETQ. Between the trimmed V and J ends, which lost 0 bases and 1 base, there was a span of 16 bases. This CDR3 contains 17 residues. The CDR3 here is CASSLEGSRYRNTEAFF. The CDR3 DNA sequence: TGCGCCAGCAGCTTGGAGGGCAGCCGCTATAGGAACACTGAAGCTTTCTTT.

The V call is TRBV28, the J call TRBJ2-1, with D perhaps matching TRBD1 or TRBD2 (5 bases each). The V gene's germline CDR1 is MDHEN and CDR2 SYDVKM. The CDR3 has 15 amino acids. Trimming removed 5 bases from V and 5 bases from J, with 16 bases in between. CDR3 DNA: TGTGCCAGCAGTCCCCACCGGGACGGAAACAATGAGCAGTTCTTC. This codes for CASSPHRDGNNEQFF.

Here the CDR3 DNA reads TGCGCCAGCAGCCAAACTAGCGGGGCGTCCTTCCATGAGCAGTTCTTC. It specifies CASSQTSGASFHEQFF. J is TRBJ2-1 and V is TRBV4-1; 10 bases match TRBD2. Trimming at V came to 2 bases and at J to 8 bases, leaving 9 bases not matched to a gene. From germline, CDR1 is MGHRA and CDR2 YSYEKL. The CDR3 has 16 amino acids.

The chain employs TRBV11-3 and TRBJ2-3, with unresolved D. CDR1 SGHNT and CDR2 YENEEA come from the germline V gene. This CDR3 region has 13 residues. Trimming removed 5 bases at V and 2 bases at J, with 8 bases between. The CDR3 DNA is TGTGCCAGCAGCCCTCTAGACACAGATACGCAGTATTTT. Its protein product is CASSPLDTDTQYF.

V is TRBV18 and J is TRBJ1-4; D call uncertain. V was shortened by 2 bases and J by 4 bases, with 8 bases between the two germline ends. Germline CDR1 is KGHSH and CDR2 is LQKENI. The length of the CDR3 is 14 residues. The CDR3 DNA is TGTGCCAGCTCACCAAGTACGGTTAATGAAAAACTGTTTTTT. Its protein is CASSPSTVNEKLFF.

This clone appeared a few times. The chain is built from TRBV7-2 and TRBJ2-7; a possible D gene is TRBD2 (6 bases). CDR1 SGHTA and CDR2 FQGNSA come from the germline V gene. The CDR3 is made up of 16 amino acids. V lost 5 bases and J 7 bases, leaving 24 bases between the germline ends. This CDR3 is CASSPRAGRRRREQYF. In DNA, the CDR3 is TGTGCCAGCAGCCCTAGGGCGGGACGGCGGCGGCGGGAGCAGTACTTC.

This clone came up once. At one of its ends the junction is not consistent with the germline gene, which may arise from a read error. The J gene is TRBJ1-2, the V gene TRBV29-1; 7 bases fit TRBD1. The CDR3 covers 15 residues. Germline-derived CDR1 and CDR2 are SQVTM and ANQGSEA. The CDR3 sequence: CSVAKNRDSNNGYTF. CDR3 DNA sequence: TGCAGCGTTGCAAAAAACCGGGACAGCAATAATGGGTACACCTTC.

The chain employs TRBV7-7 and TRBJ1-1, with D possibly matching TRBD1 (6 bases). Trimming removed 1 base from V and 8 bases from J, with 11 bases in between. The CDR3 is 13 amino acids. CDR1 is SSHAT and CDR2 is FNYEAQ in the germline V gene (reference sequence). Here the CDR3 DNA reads TGTGCCAGCAGCTTAGATGAGGGGGGCGAAGCTTTCTTT. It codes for CASSLDEGGEAFF.

This CDR3 is CASSQVFPDTYEQYF. The CDR3 DNA sequence: TGCGCCAGCAGCCAAGTTTTTCCGGATACCTACGAGCAGTACTTC. V gene TRBV4-1 combines with J gene TRBJ2-7; D is ambiguous. The CDR3 is made up of 15 amino acids. V was clipped by 1 base and J by 2 bases, with 12 bases between them. Germline V gene lookup returns CDR1 MGHRA and CDR2 YSYEKL.

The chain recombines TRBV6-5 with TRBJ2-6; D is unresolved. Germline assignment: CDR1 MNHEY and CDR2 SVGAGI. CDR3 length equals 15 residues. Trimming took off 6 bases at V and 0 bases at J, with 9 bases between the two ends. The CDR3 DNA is TGTGCCAGCAGACCCGCCCTCTCTGGGGCCAACGTCCTGACTTTC. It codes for CASRPALSGANVLTF.

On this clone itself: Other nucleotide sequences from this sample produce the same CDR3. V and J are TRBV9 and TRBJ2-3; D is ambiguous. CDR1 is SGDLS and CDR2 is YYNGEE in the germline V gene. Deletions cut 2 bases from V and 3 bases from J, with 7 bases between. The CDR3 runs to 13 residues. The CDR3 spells CASSVAGTDTQYF. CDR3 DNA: TGTGCCAGCAGCGTCGCCGGAACAGATACGCAGTATTTT.

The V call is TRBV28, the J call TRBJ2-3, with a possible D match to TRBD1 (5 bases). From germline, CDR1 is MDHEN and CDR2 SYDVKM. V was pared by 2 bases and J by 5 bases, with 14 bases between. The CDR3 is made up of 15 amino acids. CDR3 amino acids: CASSLQQGLIDTQYF. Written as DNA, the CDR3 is TGTGCCAGCAGTTTACAGCAGGGCCTTATAGATACGCAGTATTTT.

The CDR3 nucleotides read TGTGCCAGCAGCTTAGTCCAGGGGGCCTTGGAGACCCAGTACTTC. The encoded protein is CASSLVQGALETQYF. The chain uses TRBV7-3 and TRBJ2-5, with 8 bases fitting TRBD1. The ends lost 2 bases at V and 5 bases at J; junction bases unmatched: 7. Germline values: CDR1 SGHTA, CDR2 FQGTGA. The CDR3 runs 15 residues.

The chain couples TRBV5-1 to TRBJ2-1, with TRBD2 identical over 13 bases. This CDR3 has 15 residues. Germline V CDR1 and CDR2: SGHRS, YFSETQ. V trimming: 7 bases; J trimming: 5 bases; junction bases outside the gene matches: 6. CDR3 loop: CASGRTSGGHNEQFF. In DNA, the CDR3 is TGCGCCAGCGGAAGGACTAGCGGGGGCCACAATGAGCAGTTCTTC.

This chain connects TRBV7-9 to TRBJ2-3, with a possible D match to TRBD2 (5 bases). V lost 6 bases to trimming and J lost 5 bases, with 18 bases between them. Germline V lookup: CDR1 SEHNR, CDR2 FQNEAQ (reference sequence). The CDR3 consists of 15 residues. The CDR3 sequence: CASRSSRGRGDTQYF. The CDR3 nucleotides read TGTGCCAGCAGGTCCTCTCGGGGTCGTGGAGATACGCAGTATTTT.